Listed here is a single TCR beta chain. The protocol was immunoSEQ multiplex PCR, while the TCRdb copy is restricted to in-frame clones and leaves out a portion. The sample contains about 2.3 million clones, just under 95% of which appear only once. The sample belongs to a study of shared clonotypes between healthy human individuals. With 6 bases removed from V and 4 bases from J, the gap between germline ends came to 16 bases. Germline-derived CDR1 and CDR2 are LNHDA and SQIVND (reference sequence). The CDR3 sequence is 15 residues long. This receptor was identified in a man between 18 and 35 years old in good health. Some clones in this sample may be carry-over from other donors' samples. Sequencing used naive CD4+ T cells from PBMCs. Subset: CD45RA+ positively selected. The chain combines TRBV19 with TRBJ2-1; TRBD2 is a possible D gene (6 bases). The CDR3 sequence is CASRRDGRIYNEQFF. The CDR3 DNA reads as TGTGCCAGTAGGCGCGACGGGAGAATATACAATGAGCAGTTCTTC.